This T cell receptor beta chain was sequenced in a study of shared clonotypes between healthy human individuals. The CDR3 runs to 13 residues. Germline loops: CDR1 SGHKS, CDR2 YYEKEE (reference sequence). V shed 4 bases and J shed 5 bases, with 12 bases lying between them. Researchers ran the assay at a deep level. The method was immunoSEQ multiplex PCR; TCRdb's version includes in-frame clones alone and lacks a portion of them. The table includes around 1.6 million clones, approximately 98% detected once. About this clone: Its cognate antigen is unknown.

Study findings and constraints: Sampling involved blood alone; tissue repertoires likely differ.

The chain employs TRBV5-5 and TRBJ1-1; a weak D match, TRBD1 (5 bases). This receptor was taken from a young man in good health. Sequencing was performed on naive CD4+ T cells sorted from blood. Described subset: CD45RA+ positively selected. CDR3 DNA: TGTGCCAGCAGCCTAAACAAGGGGACTGAAGCTTTCTTT. It translates to CASSLNKGTEAFF.